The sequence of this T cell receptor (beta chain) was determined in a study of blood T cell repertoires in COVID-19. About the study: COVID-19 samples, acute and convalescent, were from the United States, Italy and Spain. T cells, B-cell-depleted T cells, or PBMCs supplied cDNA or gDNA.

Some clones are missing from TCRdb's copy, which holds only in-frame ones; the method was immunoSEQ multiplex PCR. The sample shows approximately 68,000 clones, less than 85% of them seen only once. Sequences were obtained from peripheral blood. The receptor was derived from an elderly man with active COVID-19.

The CDR3 nucleotides read TGTGCCAGCAGCCAAGAAGGGGGGGCTGATCAGCCCCAGCATTTT. Translating it yields CASSQEGGADQPQHF. The V call is TRBV4-2, the J call TRBJ1-5; D is possibly TRBD1 (6 bases). V shed 0 bases and J shed 5 bases, with 11 bases lying between them. Germline V gene lookup returns CDR1 LGHNA and CDR2 YNFKEQ. CDR3 length: 15 residues.